The 30 T cell receptor beta chains reported below all come from one sample, sequenced in a study of shared clonotypes between healthy human individuals (dated by TCRdb to 2019 to 2021). The method behind the library was the immunoSEQ multiplex PCR assay. In its TCRdb copy, this immuneACCESS table keeps in-frame sequences only and misses some clones. Where compared with another copy, unresolved V genes explain less than half of these, and the others have no known cause. This sample is represented by about 2.1 million clones; around 93% of them were singletons. Of the sample, under 2% falls within the top ten clones. CD8 naive samples consisted of CD45RO-negative cells that were positively selected for CCR7, yielding a CD45RA+CCR7+ population without TemRA cells. The sequenced sample was naive CD8+ T cells from PBMCs. The label giving this sample's cell subset or site can be read as: CD45RA+CCR7+. Every receptor here comes from a man younger than 35 in good health. Some clones in this sample may be carry-over from other donors' samples.

The J gene is TRBJ1-3, the V gene TRBV28; D uncertain. Trimming took off 5 bases at V and 8 bases at J, with 13 bases between the two ends. Germline lookup yields CDR1 MDHEN and CDR2 SYDVKM. The CDR3 is 13 amino acids. The CDR3 DNA reads TGTGCCAGCAGTATAACCCGGGCGGACACCATATATTTT. Its protein is CASSITRADTIYF.

V usage is TRBV7-2 and J usage is TRBJ2-5; maybe TRBD1 (6 bases). Between the trimmed V and J ends, which lost 5 bases and 2 bases, there was a span of 15 bases. This CDR3 comprises 15 residues. The V gene's germline CDR1 is SGHTA and CDR2 FQGNSA. CDR3 nucleotides: TGTGCCAGCAGCACCCGACAGGAGCCTCAAGAGACCCAGTACTTC. Protein sequence: CASSTRQEPQETQYF.

This rearrangement joins TRBV7-9 to TRBJ2-5, with D hard to call. V gave up 2 bases and J gave up 5 bases, with 12 bases separating them. The CDR3 loop spans 14 amino acids. Germline V lookup: CDR1 SEHNR, CDR2 FQNEAQ (reference sequence). The CDR3 nucleotides are TGTGCCAGCAGCTTATTCAGTAGTGCGGAGACCCAGTACTTC. Protein product: CASSLFSSAETQYF.

This chain connects TRBV10-1 to TRBJ2-7; D may be TRBD1 or TRBD2 (5 bases each). Per the germline V gene, CDR1 is WNHNN and CDR2 is SYGVQD (reference sequence). Trimming cost V 6 bases and J 9 bases, with 18 bases left between them. This CDR3 region has 13 residues. The CDR3 DNA reads TGCGCCAGCAGCCCGGGACCGATACATGTGCAGTACTTC. Translating gives CASSPGPIHVQYF.

The rearrangement joins TRBV14 to TRBJ2-1; the D is unclear. The germline gives CDR1 SGHDN, CDR2 FVKESK. Trimming pared 1 base from V and 10 bases from J, leaving 11 bases between. This CDR3 is built from 13 residues. The CDR3 is CASSQGGVREQFF. CDR3 DNA: TGTGCCAGCAGCCAAGGTGGGGTTAGGGAGCAGTTCTTC.

This rearrangement joins TRBV5-6 to TRBJ1-1; TRBD1 is a possible D gene (5 bases). Trimming left V 0 bases short and J 4 bases short, with 16 bases between. The CDR3 runs 16 residues. Germline CDR1 SGHDT, CDR2 YYEEEE. The CDR3 bases are TGTGCCAGCAGCTTGGGGGTCAGGACACTACCCACTGAAGCTTTCTTT. Translated, it gives CASSLGVRTLPTEAFF.

This clone was detected a few times. The sample carries other DNA sequences with the same CDR3. The chain joins TRBV27 to TRBJ2-1; no firm D call. This CDR3 is 13 amino acids long. Per germline, CDR1 MNHEY and CDR2 SMNVEV (reference sequence). V gave up 0 bases and J gave up 1 base, with 1 base separating them. CDR3 loop: CASSLSSYNEQFF. CDR3 DNA sequence: TGTGCCAGCAGTTTATCTTCCTACAATGAGCAGTTCTTC.

The V gene is TRBV6-5, the J gene TRBJ1-5; tentatively, D is TRBD1 (5 bases). The CDR3 length is 14 residues. Germline V gene sequence: CDR1 MNHEY, CDR2 SVGAGI. The germline V and J ends were trimmed by 3 bases and 7 bases, with 13 bases remaining between them. CDR3 loop: CASSYEGEDQPQHF. The CDR3 region has the DNA TGTGCCAGCAGTTATGAAGGGGAAGACCAGCCCCAGCATTTT.

This sequence joins TRBV10-1 and TRBJ1-5; tentative D call: TRBD1 (5 bases). Germline V CDR1 and CDR2: WNHNN, SYGVQD (reference sequence). The V end lost 4 bases, the J end lost 3 bases, and 7 bases lay between the germline ends. The CDR3 has 13 amino acids. The CDR3 DNA follows: TGCGCCAGCAGTGCAGGGCTCAATCAGCCCCAGCATTTT. Amino acids: CASSAGLNQPQHF.

CDR3 nucleotides: TGTGCCAGCACCCATGGGACTAGCGGCACCGGGGAGCTGTTTTTT. Translation gives CASTHGTSGTGELFF. V is TRBV27 and J is TRBJ2-2; 11 nucleotides align to TRBD2. The V gene end was trimmed by 7 bases and the J gene end by 4 bases; junction bases not matched to a gene: 5. The CDR3 loop spans 15 amino acids. CDR1 and CDR2 (germline): MNHEY, SMNVEV (reference sequence).

The chain recombines TRBV28 with TRBJ1-5; unclear D gene. Germline lookup yields CDR1 MDHEN and CDR2 SYDVKM. Trimming stripped 1 base from V and 2 bases from J, with 18 bases between. This CDR3 is built from 18 residues. CDR3 nucleotides: TGTGCCAGCAGTTTATTATCGAGGTGGCCTCGGGGCAATCAGCCCCAGCATTTT. It codes for CASSLLSRWPRGNQPQHF. The complete variable domain, with remaining parts taken from reference TRBV28 and TRBJ1-5, reads DVKVTQSSRYLVKRTGEKVFLECVQDMDHENMFWYRQDPGLGLRLIYFSYDVKMKEKGDIPEGYSVSREKKERFSLILESASTNQTSMYLCASSLLSRWPRGNQPQHFGDGTRLSIL.

The sample holds one count of this clone. The V and J genes are TRBV7-2 and TRBJ2-7, with D perhaps matching TRBD2 (5 bases). The CDR3 extends over 14 amino acids. V was trimmed by 5 bases and J by 3 bases, leaving 14 bases between them. Germline CDR1 and CDR2: SGHTA and FQGNSA. In nucleotides, the CDR3 is TGTGCCAGCAGCATTTCGGGGTTTGGCTACGAGCAGTACTTC. Protein: CASSISGFGYEQYF.

Of note for this clone: Other DNA sequences of this sample code for an identical CDR3. The rearrangement uses TRBV9 and TRBJ2-2; D call uncertain. Germline loops: CDR1 SGDLS, CDR2 YYNGEE. This CDR3 comprises 12 residues. V was cut by 1 base and J by 4 bases, with 2 bases left in between. The CDR3 loop reads CASSVLTGELFF. DNA of the CDR3: TGTGCCAGCAGCGTACTCACCGGGGAGCTGTTTTTT.

The chain is built from TRBV19 and TRBJ1-5; 8 positions agree with TRBD1. The V gene end was trimmed by 1 base and the J gene end by 4 bases; junction bases not matched to a gene: 6. The germline V gene encodes CDR1 LNHDA and CDR2 SQIVND (reference sequence). This CDR3 contains 16 residues. The CDR3 DNA sequence: TGTGCCAGTAGTATAGCTACAGGGGGATTTAATCAGCCCCAGCATTTT. Translated: CASSIATGGFNQPQHF.

The chain recombines TRBV6-1 with TRBJ2-5; maybe TRBD2 (5 bases). Germline V gives CDR1 MNHNS, CDR2 SASEGT. The length of the CDR3 is 15 residues. The V end lost 1 base, the J end lost 2 bases, and 11 bases lay between the germline ends. The CDR3 here is CASSEGPGRQETQYF. The CDR3 nucleotides read TGTGCCAGCAGTGAAGGGCCGGGAAGGCAAGAGACCCAGTACTTC.

The chain has TRBV28 and TRBJ2-7; 9 bases line up with TRBD1. Germline CDR1 MDHEN, CDR2 SYDVKM. CDR3 length equals 15 residues. J lost 5 bases, V lost 5 bases, and 10 bases had no gene match. Here the CDR3 reads CASSLTGTGTHEQYF. CDR3 nucleotide sequence: TGTGCCAGCAGTCTGACCGGGACAGGGACCCACGAGCAGTACTTC. The full variable domain, completed using reference TRBV28 and TRBJ2-7, is DVKVTQSSRYLVKRTGEKVFLECVQDMDHENMFWYRQDPGLGLRLIYFSYDVKMKEKGDIPEGYSVSREKKERFSLILESASTNQTSMYLCASSLTGTGTHEQYFGPGTRLTVT.

The genes are TRBV2 and TRBJ2-1, with D hard to call. Germline CDR1 and CDR2: SNHLY and FYNNEI. The CDR3 runs to 15 residues. Trimming stripped 4 bases from V and 1 base from J, with 11 bases between. The CDR3 DNA reads TGTGCCAGCAGTGGCAGTGATTTATCCTACAATGAGCAGTTCTTC. Its protein is CASSGSDLSYNEQFF.

The V and J genes are TRBV7-2 and TRBJ1-6; TRBD1 matches 9 bases. The CDR3 runs to 14 residues. The germline V gene has CDR1 SGHTA and CDR2 FQGNSA. Trimming removed 5 bases from V and 14 bases from J; junction bases left unmatched: 10. The CDR3 loop reads CASSTRDRAFTLHF. CDR3 coding DNA: TGTGCCAGCAGCACCCGGGACAGGGCATTCACCCTCCACTTT.

Only one count was recorded for this clone. This sequence joins TRBV6-1 and TRBJ1-2, with D perhaps matching TRBD1 (5 bases). The ends were cut back, 5 bases at V and 4 bases at J, with 14 bases in the middle. Looked up from germline, CDR1 is MNHNS and CDR2 is SASEGT. CDR3 length equals 14 residues. This CDR3 is CASSTDRRAYGYTF. The CDR3 DNA is TGTGCCAGCAGTACCGACAGAAGGGCCTATGGCTACACCTTC.

The chain carries TRBV11-2 and TRBJ2-1; a possible D gene is TRBD2 (6 bases). This CDR3 comprises 17 residues. Deletions cut 1 base from V and 2 bases from J, with 15 bases between. Germline-derived CDR1 and CDR2 are SGHAT and FQNNGV. CDR3 nucleotides: TGTGCCAGCAGCTTAGGGGCGGGGACCTCTACCTACAATGAGCAGTTCTTC. Its protein is CASSLGAGTSTYNEQFF.

The CDR3 DNA reads as TGCGCCAGCAGCCAAGATACCGGGAGGTCCAAAAACATTCAGTACTTC. Amino acids: CASSQDTGRSKNIQYF. V gene TRBV4-3 combines with J gene TRBJ2-4; 7 bases align to TRBD2. V lost 0 bases and J lost 2; bases outside the gene matches: 4. The CDR3 is 16 residues long. Germline lookup yields CDR1 LGHNA and CDR2 YSLEER.

V gene TRBV7-2 combines with J gene TRBJ2-2; D may match TRBD1 or TRBD2 (5 bases each). The CDR3 has 16 residues. In germline, CDR1 is SGHTA, CDR2 FQGNSA. V gave up 5 bases and J gave up 1 base, with 14 bases separating them. This CDR3 is CASSPRDGQNTGELFF. DNA of the CDR3: TGTGCCAGCAGCCCCCGGGACGGCCAGAACACCGGGGAGCTGTTTTTT.

The chain uses TRBV6-5 and TRBJ2-5; D is undetermined. V lost 2 bases to trimming and J lost 2 bases, with 12 bases between them. Germline-derived CDR1 and CDR2 are MNHEY and SVGAGI. This CDR3 spans 15 amino acids. CDR3 loop: CASSYGSVIQETQYF. CDR3 coding DNA: TGTGCCAGCAGTTACGGGTCAGTCATACAAGAGACCCAGTACTTC.

This chain joins TRBV6-5 and TRBJ2-5; TRBD2 matches at 12 bases. The CDR3 totals 14 residues. Trimming cost V 6 bases and J 6 bases; bases outside gene matches: 5. Germline V lookup: CDR1 MNHEY, CDR2 SVGAGI. The CDR3 spells CASSLAGGLQTQYF. CDR3 nucleotide sequence: TGTGCCAGCAGCCTAGCGGGAGGGCTACAGACCCAGTACTTC.

V is TRBV27 and J is TRBJ1-1; D is uncertain. This CDR3 is built from 15 residues. Germline V gives CDR1 MNHEY, CDR2 SMNVEV (reference sequence). V dropped 1 base and J dropped 3 bases, with 12 bases sitting between them. Here the CDR3 reads CASSLYGGRDTEAFF. For the CDR3, the DNA is TGTGCCAGCAGTTTATACGGCGGCCGGGACACTGAAGCTTTCTTT.

This clone was detected once. The chain employs TRBV4-1 and TRBJ2-5; 11 positions match TRBD1. Looked up from germline, CDR1 is MGHRA and CDR2 is YSYEKL. V was clipped by 4 bases and J by 1 base; unmatched bases: 11. This CDR3 has 18 amino acids. The CDR3 region has the DNA TGCGCCAGCAGCCCAACGCCGGGACAGGGGGTTTCCCAAGAGACCCAGTACTTC. This translates into CASSPTPGQGVSQETQYF.

The chain employs TRBV28 and TRBJ1-5; 7 bases are shared with TRBD1. Germline V gene data show CDR1 as MDHEN and CDR2 as SYDVKM. The CDR3 contains 14 residues. The V and J ends lost 6 bases and 9 bases, in that order; junction bases with no gene match: 11. The CDR3 sequence: CASSLGNRGAPQHF. The CDR3 DNA reads TGTGCCAGCAGCTTAGGGAACAGGGGAGCGCCCCAGCATTTT. Full variable domain (missing parts from reference TRBV28 and TRBJ1-5): DVKVTQSSRYLVKRTGEKVFLECVQDMDHENMFWYRQDPGLGLRLIYFSYDVKMKEKGDIPEGYSVSREKKERFSLILESASTNQTSMYLCASSLGNRGAPQHFGDGTRLSIL.

J is TRBJ2-1 and V is TRBV28, with D possibly being TRBD1 or TRBD2 (6 bases each). The germline V gene has CDR1 MDHEN and CDR2 SYDVKM. CDR3 size: 12 residues. V was cut by 6 bases and J by 10 bases, with 13 bases left in between. Written as DNA, the CDR3 is TGTGCCAGCAGCCCCGGGGGCCGAGAGCAGTTCTTC. It is translated as CASSPGGREQFF.

This chain joins TRBV27 and TRBJ2-7, with D possibly being TRBD2 (6 bases). The germline V gene has CDR1 MNHEY and CDR2 SMNVEV (reference sequence). The CDR3 covers 14 residues. V gave up 2 bases and J gave up 4 bases, with 12 bases separating them. CDR3 region: CASSLISGRYEQYF. CDR3 nucleotides: TGTGCCAGCAGTTTAATCTCAGGGAGGTACGAGCAGTACTTC.

The chain is built from TRBV4-2 and TRBJ1-5; D perhaps matches TRBD1 (5 bases). Germline CDR1 is LGHNA and CDR2 is YNFKEQ. The CDR3 sequence is 16 residues long. The V gene lost 1 base and the J gene lost 2 bases, with 12 bases spanning the gap. CDR3 DNA: TGTGCCAGCAGCCAAGGACAGTCTAATGGCAATCAGCCCCAGCATTTT. Residues: CASSQGQSNGNQPQHF.